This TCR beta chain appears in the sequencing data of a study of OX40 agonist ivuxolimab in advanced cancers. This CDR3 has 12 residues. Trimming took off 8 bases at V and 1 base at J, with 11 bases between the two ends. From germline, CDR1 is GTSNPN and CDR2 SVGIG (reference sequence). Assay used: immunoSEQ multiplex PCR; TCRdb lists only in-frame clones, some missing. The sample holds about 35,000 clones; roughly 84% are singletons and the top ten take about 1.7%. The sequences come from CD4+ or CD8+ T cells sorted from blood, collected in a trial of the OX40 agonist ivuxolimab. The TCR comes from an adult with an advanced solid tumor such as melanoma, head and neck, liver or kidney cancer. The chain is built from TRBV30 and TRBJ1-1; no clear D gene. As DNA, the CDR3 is TGTGCCCGAAGGTCCGCGAACACTGAAGCTTTCTTT. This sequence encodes CARRSANTEAFF.